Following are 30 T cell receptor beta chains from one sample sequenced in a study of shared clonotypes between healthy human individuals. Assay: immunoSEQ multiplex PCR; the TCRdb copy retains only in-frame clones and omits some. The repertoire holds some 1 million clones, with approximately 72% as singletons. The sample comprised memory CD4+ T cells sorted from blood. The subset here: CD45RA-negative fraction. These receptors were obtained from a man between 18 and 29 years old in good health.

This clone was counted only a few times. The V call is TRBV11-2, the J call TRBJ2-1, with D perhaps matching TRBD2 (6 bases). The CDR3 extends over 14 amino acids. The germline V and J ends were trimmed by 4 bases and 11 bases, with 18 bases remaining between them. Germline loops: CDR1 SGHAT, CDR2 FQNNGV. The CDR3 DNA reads TGTGCCAGCAGCTCCCAGGTTAGCGGAGCCAAGCAGTTCTTC. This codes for CASSSQVSGAKQFF.

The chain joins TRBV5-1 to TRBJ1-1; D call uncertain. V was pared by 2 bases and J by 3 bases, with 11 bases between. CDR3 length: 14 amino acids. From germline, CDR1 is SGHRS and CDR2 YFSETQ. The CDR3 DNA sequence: TGCGCCAGCAGCTTCGCTGGGAGGGACACTGAAGCTTTCTTT. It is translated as CASSFAGRDTEAFF.

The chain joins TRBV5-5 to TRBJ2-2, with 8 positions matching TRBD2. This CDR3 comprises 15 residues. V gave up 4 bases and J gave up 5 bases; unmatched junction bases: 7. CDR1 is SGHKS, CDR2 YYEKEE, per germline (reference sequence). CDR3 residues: CASSLRLALTGELFF. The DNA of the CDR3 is TGTGCCAGCAGCCTAAGACTAGCGCTAACCGGGGAGCTGTTTTTT.

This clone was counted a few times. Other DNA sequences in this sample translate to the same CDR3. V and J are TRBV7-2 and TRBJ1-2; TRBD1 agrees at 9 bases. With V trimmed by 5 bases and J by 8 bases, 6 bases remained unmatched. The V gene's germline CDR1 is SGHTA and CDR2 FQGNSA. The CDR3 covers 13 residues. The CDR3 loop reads CASSRDRVYGYTF. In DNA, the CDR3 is TGTGCCAGCAGCCGGGACAGGGTATACGGCTACACCTTC.

CDR3 sequence (DNA): TGCGCCAGCAGATGGGGGAGGGTTTCCCAGCCCCAGCATTTT. Encoded protein: CASRWGRVSQPQHF. The rearrangement joins TRBV5-1 to TRBJ1-5; TRBD1 might be the D (5 bases). Per the germline V gene, CDR1 is SGHRS and CDR2 is YFSETQ. The CDR3 has 14 residues. Trimming shortened V by 5 bases and J by 7 bases, and 16 bases separated the two germline ends. Together with reference TRBV5-1 and TRBJ1-5, the CDR3 gives the full variable domain: KAGVTQTPRYLIKTRGQQVTLSCSPISGHRSVSWYQQTPGQGLQFLFEYFSETQRNKGNFPGRFSGRQFSNSRSEMNVSTLELGDSALYLCASRWGRVSQPQHFGDGTRLSIL.

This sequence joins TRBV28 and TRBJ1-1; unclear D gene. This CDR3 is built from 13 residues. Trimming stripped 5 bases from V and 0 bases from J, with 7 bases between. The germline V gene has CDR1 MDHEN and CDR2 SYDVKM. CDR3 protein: CASSAPMNTEAFF. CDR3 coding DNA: TGTGCCAGCAGTGCCCCGATGAACACTGAAGCTTTCTTT.

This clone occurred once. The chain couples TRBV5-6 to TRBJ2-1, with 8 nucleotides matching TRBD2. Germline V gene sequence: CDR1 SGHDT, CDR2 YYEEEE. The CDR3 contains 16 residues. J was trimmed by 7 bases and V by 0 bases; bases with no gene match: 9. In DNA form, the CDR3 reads TGTGCCAGCAGCTTGGTACGGCCGGGAGGGAGGAATGAGCAGTTCTTC. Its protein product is CASSLVRPGGRNEQFF.

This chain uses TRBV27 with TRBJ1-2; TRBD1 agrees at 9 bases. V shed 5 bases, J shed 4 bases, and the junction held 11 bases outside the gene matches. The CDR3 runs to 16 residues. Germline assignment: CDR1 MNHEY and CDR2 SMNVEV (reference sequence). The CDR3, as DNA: TGTGCCAGCAGTGTTAGGGACAGGGCGGGAAGCTATGGCTACACCTTC. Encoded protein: CASSVRDRAGSYGYTF.

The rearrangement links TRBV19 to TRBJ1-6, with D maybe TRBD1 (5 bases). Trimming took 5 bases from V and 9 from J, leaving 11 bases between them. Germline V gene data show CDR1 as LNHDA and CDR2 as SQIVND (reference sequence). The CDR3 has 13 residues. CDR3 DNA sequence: TGTGCCAGTAGTGGGACGCAACCTTCACCCCTCCACTTT. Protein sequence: CASSGTQPSPLHF.

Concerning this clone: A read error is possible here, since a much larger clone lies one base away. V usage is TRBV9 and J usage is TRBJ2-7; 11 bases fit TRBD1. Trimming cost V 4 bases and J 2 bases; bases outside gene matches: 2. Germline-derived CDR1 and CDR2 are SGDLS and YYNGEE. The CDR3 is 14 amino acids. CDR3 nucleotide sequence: TGTGCCAGCAGCTCGGGACAGGGGGCCTACGAGCAGTACTTC. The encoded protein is CASSSGQGAYEQYF.

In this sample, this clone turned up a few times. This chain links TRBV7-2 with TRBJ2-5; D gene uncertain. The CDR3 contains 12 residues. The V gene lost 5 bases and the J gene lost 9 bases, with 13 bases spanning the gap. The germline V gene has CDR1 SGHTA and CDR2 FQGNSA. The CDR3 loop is CASSQVGGAQYF. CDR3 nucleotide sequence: TGTGCCAGCAGCCAGGTCGGTGGGGCCCAGTACTTC.

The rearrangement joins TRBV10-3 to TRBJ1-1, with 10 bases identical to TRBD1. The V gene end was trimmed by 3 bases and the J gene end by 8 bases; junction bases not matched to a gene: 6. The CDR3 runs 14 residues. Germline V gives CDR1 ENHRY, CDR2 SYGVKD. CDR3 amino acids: CAISEPGTGVEAFF. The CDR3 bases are TGTGCCATCAGTGAACCAGGGACAGGGGTGGAAGCTTTCTTT.

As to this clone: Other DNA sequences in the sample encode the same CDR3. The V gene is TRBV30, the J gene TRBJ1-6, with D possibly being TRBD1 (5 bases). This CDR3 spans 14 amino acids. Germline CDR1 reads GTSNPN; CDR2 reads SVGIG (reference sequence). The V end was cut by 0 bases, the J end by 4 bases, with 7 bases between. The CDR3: CAWSVDSYNSPLHF. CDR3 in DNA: TGTGCCTGGAGTGTAGACAGTTATAATTCACCCCTCCACTTT.

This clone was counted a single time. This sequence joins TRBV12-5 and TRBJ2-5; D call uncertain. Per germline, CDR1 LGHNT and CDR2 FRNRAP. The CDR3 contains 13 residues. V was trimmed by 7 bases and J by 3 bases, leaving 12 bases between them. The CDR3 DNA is TGTGCTAGTGCCCTCCCCCAGGAAGAGACCCAGTACTTC. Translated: CASALPQEETQYF.

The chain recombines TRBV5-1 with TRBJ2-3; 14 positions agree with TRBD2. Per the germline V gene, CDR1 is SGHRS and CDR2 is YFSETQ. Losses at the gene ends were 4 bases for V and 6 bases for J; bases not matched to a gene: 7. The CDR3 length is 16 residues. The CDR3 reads CASSMGTSGGGDTQYF. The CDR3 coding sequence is TGCGCCAGCAGCATGGGGACTAGCGGGGGAGGGGATACGCAGTATTTT.

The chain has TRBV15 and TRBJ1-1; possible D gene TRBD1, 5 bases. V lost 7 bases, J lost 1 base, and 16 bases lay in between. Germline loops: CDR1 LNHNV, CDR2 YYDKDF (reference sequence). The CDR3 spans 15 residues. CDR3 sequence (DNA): TGTGCCACCAAATGGGACCCATCAGGGAACACTGAAGCTTTCTTT. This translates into CATKWDPSGNTEAFF.

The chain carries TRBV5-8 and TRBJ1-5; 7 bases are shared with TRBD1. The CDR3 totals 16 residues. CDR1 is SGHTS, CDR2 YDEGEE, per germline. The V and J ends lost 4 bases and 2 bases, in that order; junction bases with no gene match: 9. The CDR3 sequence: CASSNHQGGGNQPQHF. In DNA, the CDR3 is TGTGCCAGCAGCAACCACCAGGGGGGTGGCAATCAGCCCCAGCATTTT. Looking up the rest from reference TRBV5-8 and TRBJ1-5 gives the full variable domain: EAGVTQSPTHLIKTRGQQATLRCSPISGHTSVYWYQQALGLGLQFLLWYDEGEERNRGNFPPRFSGRQFPNYSSELNVNALELEDSALYLCASSNHQGGGNQPQHFGDGTRLSIL.

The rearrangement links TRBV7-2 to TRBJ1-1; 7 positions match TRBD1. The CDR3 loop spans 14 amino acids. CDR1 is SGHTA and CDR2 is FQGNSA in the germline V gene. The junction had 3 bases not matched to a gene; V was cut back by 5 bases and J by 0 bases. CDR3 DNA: TGTGCCAGCAGCCCGGACAGGATGAACACTGAAGCTTTCTTT. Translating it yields CASSPDRMNTEAFF.

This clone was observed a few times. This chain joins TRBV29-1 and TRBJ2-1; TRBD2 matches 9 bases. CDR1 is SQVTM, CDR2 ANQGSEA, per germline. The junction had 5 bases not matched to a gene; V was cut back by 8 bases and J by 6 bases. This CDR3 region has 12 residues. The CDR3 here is CSTRTSVNEQFF. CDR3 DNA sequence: TGCAGCACACGGACTAGCGTCAATGAGCAGTTCTTC.

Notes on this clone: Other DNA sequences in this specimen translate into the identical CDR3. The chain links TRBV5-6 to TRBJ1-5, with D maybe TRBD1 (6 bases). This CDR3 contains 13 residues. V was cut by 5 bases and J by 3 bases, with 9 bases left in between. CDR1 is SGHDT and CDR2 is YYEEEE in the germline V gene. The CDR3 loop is CASSQGPNQPQHF. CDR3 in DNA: TGTGCCAGCAGTCAGGGGCCCAATCAGCCCCAGCATTTT. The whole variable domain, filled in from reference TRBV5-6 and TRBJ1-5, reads DAGVTQSPTHLIKTRGQQVTLRCSPKSGHDTVSWYQQALGQGPQFIFQYYEEEERQRGNFPDRFSGHQFPNYSSELNVNALLLGDSALYLCASSQGPNQPQHFGDGTRLSIL.

The CDR3 bases are TGCGCCAGCGATATCACTAGCGGGAGTGGCAATGAGCAGTTCTTC. It encodes CASDITSGSGNEQFF. The chain employs TRBV5-1 and TRBJ2-1, with TRBD2 matching over 11 bases. Germline V CDR1 and CDR2: SGHRS, YFSETQ. The V segment lost 7 bases and the J segment 6 bases; nucleotides outside the gene matches: 9. CDR3 length: 15 amino acids.

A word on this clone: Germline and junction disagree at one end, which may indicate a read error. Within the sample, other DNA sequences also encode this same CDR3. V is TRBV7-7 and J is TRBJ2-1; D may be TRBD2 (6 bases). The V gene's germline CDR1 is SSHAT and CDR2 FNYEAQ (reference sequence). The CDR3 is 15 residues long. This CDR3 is CASSLDRGSYNEQFF. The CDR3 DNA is TGTGCTAGCAGCTTAGATCGGGGGTCCTACAATGAGCAGTTCTTC.

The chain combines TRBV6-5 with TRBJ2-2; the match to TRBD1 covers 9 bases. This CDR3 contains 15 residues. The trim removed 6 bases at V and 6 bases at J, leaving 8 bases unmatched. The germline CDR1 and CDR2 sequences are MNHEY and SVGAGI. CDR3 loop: CASRKGTGRAGELFF. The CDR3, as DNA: TGTGCCAGCAGGAAGGGGACAGGGAGGGCCGGGGAGCTGTTTTTT.

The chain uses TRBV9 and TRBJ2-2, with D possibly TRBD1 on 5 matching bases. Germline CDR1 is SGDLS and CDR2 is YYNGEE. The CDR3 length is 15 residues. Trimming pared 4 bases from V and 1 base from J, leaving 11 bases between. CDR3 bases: TGTGCCAGCAGCAACCGAGACAGGAACACCGGGGAGCTGTTTTTT. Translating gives CASSNRDRNTGELFF. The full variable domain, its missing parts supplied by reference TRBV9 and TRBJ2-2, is DSGVTQTPKHLITATGQRVTLRCSPRSGDLSVYWYQQSLDQGLQFLIQYYNGEERAKGNILERFSAQQFPDLHSELNLSSLELGDSALYFCASSNRDRNTGELFFGEGSRLTVL.

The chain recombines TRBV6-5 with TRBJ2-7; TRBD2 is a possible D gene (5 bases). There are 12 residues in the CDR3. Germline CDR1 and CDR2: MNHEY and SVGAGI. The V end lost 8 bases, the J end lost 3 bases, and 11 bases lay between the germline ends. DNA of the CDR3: TGTGCCAGCGGGAGACAAGACTACGAGCAGTACTTC. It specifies CASGRQDYEQYF.

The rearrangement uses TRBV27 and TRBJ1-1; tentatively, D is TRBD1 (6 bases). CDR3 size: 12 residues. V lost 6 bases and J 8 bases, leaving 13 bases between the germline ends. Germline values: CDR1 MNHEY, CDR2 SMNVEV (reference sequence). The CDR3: CASSGGAMEAFF. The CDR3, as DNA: TGTGCCAGCAGCGGGGGCGCGATGGAAGCTTTCTTT.

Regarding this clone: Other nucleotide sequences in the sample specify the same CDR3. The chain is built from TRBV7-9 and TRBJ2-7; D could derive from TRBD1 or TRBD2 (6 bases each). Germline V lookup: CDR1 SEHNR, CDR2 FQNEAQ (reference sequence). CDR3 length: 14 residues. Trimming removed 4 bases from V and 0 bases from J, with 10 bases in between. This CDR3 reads CASSSTGASYEQYF. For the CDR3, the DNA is TGTGCCAGCAGCTCGACGGGGGCCTCCTACGAGCAGTACTTC.

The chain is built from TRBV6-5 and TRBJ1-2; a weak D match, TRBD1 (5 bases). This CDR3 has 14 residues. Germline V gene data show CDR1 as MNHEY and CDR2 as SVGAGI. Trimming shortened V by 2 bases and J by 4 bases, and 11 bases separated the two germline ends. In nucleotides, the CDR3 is TGTGCCAGCAGTTACGCGGGACGGTCCTATGGCTACACCTTC. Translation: CASSYAGRSYGYTF.

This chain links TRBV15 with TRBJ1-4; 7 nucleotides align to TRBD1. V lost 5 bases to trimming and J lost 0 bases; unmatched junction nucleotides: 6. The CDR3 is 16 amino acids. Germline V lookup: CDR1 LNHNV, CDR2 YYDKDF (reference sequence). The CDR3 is CATSSYRGATNEKLFF. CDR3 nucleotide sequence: TGTGCCACCAGCTCCTACAGGGGCGCAACTAATGAAAAACTGTTTTTT.

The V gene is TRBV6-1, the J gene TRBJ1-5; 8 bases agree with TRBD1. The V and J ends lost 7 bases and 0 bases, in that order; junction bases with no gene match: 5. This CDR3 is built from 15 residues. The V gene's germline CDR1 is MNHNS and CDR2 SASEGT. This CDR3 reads CASKGQAYSNQPQHF. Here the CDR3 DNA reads TGTGCCAGCAAGGGACAGGCTTATAGCAATCAGCCCCAGCATTTT.